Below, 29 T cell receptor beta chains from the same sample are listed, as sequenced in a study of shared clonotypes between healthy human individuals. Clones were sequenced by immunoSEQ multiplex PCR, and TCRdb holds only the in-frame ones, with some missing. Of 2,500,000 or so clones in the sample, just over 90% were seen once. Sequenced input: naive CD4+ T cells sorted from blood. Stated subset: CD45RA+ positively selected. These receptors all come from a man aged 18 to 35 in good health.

The CDR3 nucleotides read TGTGCCAGTAGTAAAACTAAAGGAACTGGGAGCAATCAGCCCCAGCATTTT. It yields the protein CASSKTKGTGSNQPQHF. The rearrangement links TRBV19 to TRBJ1-5; D not certain. The germline CDR1 and CDR2 sequences are LNHDA and SQIVND (reference sequence). V lost 4 bases and J 1 base, leaving 17 bases between the germline ends. The length of the CDR3 is 17 residues. Together with reference TRBV19 and TRBJ1-5, the CDR3 gives the full variable domain: DGGITQSPKYLFRKEGQNVTLSCEQNLNHDAMYWYRQDPGQGLRLIYYSQIVNDFQKGDIAEGYSVSREKKESFPLTVTSAQKNPTAFYLCASSKTKGTGSNQPQHFGDGTRLSIL.

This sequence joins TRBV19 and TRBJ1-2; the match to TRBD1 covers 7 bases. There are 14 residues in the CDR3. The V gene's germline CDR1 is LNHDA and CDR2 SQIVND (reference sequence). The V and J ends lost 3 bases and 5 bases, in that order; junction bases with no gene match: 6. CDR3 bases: TGTGCCAGTAGTATTGGGACAGCCCCATATGGCTACACCTTC. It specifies CASSIGTAPYGYTF. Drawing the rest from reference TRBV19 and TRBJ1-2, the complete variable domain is DGGITQSPKYLFRKEGQNVTLSCEQNLNHDAMYWYRQDPGQGLRLIYYSQIVNDFQKGDIAEGYSVSREKKESFPLTVTSAQKNPTAFYLCASSIGTAPYGYTFGSGTRLTVV.

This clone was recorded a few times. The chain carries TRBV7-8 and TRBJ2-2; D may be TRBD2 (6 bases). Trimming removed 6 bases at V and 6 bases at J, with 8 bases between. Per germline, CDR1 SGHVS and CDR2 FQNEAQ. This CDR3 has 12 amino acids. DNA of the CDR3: TGTGCCAGCAGGCGGGGACCCGGGGAGCTGTTTTTT. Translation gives CASRRGPGELFF. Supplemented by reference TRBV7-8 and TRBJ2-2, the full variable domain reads GAGVSQSPRYKVAKRGQDVALRCDPISGHVSLFWYQQALGQGPEFLTYFQNEAQLDKSGLPSDRFFAERPEGSVSTLKIQRTQQEDSAVYLCASRRGPGELFFGEGSRLTVL.

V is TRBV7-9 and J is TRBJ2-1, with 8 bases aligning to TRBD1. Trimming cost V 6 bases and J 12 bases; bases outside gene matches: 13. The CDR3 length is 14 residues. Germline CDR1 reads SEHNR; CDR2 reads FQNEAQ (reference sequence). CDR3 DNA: TGTGCCAGCAGGACGGGACAGGACGTCGTGCGGCAGTTCTTC. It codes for CASRTGQDVVRQFF.

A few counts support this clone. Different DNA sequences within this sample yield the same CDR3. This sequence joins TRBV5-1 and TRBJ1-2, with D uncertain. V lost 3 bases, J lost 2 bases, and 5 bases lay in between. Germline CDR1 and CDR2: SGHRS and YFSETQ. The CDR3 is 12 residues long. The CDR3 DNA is TGCGCCAGCAGCTCGGACAACTATGGCTACACCTTC. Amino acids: CASSSDNYGYTF.

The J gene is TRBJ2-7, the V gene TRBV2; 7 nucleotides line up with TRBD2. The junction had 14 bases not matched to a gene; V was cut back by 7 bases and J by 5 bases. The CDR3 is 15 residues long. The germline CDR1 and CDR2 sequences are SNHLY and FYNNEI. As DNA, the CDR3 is TGTGCCAGCAAGTTGAGTCCGCGGGAGCGAGACGAGCAGTACTTC. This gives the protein CASKLSPRERDEQYF. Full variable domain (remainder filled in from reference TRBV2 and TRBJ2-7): EPEVTQTPSHQVTQMGQEVILRCVPISNHLYFYWYRQILGQKVEFLVSFYNNEISEKSEIFDDQFSVERPDGSNFTLKIRSTKLEDSAMYFCASKLSPRERDEQYFGPGTRLTVT.

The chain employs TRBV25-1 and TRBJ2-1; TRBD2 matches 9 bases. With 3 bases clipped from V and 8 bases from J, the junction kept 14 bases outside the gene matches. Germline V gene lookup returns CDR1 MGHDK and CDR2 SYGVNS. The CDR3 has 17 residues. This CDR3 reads CASSDQIGLAGSYEQFF. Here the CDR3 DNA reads TGTGCCAGCAGTGATCAAATCGGTCTAGCGGGGTCCTATGAGCAGTTCTTC.

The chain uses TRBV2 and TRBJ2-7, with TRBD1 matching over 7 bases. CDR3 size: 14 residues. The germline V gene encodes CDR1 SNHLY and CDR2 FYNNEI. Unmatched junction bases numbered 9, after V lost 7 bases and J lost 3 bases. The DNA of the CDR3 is TGTGCCAGCAATCGGTATGCAGGGGGCTACGAGCAGTACTTC. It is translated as CASNRYAGGYEQYF. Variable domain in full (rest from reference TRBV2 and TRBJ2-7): EPEVTQTPSHQVTQMGQEVILRCVPISNHLYFYWYRQILGQKVEFLVSFYNNEISEKSEIFDDQFSVERPDGSNFTLKIRSTKLEDSAMYFCASNRYAGGYEQYFGPGTRLTVT.

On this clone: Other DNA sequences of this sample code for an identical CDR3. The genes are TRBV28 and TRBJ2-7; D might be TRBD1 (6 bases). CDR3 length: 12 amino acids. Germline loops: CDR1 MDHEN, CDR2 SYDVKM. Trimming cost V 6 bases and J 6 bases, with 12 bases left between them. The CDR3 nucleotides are TGTGCCAGCAGGTTACAGGGAAGCGAGCAGTACTTC. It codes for CASRLQGSEQYF. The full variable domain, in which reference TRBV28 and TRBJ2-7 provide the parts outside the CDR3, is DVKVTQSSRYLVKRTGEKVFLECVQDMDHENMFWYRQDPGLGLRLIYFSYDVKMKEKGDIPEGYSVSREKKERFSLILESASTNQTSMYLCASRLQGSEQYFGPGTRLTVT.

CDR3: CASSLSGGTPSYNEQFF. In nucleotides, the CDR3 is TGCGCCAGCAGCCTTAGCGGGGGGACCCCCTCCTACAATGAGCAGTTCTTC. The chain carries TRBV4-1 and TRBJ2-1; 10 bases are shared with TRBD2. The junction had 6 bases not matched to a gene; V was cut back by 4 bases and J by 0 bases. The CDR3 covers 17 residues. Germline values: CDR1 MGHRA, CDR2 YSYEKL.

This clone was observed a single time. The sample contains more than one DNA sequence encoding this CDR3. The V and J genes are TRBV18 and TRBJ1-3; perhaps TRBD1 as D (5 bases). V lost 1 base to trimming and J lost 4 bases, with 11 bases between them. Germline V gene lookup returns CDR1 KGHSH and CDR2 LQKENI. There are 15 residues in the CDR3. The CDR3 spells CASSPQGNSGNTIYF. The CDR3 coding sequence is TGTGCCAGCTCACCACAGGGGAACTCCGGAAACACCATATATTTT.

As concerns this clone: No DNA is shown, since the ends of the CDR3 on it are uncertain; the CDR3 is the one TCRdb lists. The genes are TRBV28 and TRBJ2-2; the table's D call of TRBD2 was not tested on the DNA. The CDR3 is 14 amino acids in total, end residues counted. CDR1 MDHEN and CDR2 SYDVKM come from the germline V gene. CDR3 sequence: CASSLSFGAGELFF.

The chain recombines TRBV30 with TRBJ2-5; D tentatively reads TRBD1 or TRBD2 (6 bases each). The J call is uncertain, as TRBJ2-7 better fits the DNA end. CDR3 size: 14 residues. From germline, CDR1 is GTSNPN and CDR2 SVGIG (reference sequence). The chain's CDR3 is CAWDGGRPRDEQYF. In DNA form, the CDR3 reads TGTGCCTGGGACGGGGGCAGGCCACGGGACGAGCAGTACTTC.

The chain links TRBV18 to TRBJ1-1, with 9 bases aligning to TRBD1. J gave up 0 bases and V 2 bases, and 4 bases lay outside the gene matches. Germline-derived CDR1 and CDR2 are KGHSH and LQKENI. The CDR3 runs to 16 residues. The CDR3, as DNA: TGTGCCAGCTCACCAACCGGGACAGGGATGAACACTGAAGCTTTCTTT. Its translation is CASSPTGTGMNTEAFF.

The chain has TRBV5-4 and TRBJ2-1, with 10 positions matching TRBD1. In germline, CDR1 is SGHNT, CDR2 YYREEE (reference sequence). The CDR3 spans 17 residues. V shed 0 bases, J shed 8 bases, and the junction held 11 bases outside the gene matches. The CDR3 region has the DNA TGTGCCAGCAGCTTGGGGGGCGGGACAGGGGTAGCATATGAGCAGTTCTTC. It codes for CASSLGGGTGVAYEQFF.

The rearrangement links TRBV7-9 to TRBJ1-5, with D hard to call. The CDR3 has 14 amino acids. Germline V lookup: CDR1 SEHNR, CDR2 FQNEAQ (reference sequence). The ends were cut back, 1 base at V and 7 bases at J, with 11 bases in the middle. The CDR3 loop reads CASSLGQSGQPQHF. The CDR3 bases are TGTGCCAGCAGCTTAGGGCAGTCGGGGCAGCCCCAGCATTTT.

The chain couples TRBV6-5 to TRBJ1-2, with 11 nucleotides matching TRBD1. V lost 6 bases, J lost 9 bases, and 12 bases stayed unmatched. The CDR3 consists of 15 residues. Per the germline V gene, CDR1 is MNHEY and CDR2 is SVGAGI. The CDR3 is CASSQSRDRGYSYTF. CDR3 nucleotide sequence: TGTGCCAGCAGCCAAAGCCGGGACAGGGGGTATAGCTACACCTTC.

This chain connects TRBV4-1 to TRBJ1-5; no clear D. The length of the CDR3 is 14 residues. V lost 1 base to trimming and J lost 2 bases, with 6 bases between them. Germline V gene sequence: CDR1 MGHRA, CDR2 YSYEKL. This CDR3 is CASSQVSGNQPQHF. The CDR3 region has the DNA TGCGCCAGCAGCCAAGTTTCGGGCAATCAGCCCCAGCATTTT.

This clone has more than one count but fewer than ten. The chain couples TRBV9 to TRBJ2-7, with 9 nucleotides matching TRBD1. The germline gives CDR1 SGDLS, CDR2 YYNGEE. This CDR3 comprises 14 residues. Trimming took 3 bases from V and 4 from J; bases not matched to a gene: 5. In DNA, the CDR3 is TGTGCCAGCAGCGCCCGGGACAGGGCGTACGAGCAGTACTTC. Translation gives CASSARDRAYEQYF.

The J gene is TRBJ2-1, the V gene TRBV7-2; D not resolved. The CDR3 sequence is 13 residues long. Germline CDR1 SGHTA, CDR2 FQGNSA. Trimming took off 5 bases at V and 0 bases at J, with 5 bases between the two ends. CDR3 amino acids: CASSRVSYNEQFF. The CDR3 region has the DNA TGTGCCAGCAGCCGGGTCTCCTACAATGAGCAGTTCTTC.

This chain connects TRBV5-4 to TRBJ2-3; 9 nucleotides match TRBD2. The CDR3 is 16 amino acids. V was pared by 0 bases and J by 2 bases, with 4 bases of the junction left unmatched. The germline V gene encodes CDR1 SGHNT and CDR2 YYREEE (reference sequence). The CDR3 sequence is CASSLDLAGSTDTQYF. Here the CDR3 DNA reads TGTGCCAGCAGCTTGGATCTAGCGGGGTCCACAGATACGCAGTATTTT.

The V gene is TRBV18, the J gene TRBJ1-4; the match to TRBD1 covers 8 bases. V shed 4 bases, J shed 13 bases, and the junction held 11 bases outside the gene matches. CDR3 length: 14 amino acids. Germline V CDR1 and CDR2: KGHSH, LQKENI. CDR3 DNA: TGTGCCAGCTCACAGACAGGGGAGATGAAAAGACTGTTTTTT. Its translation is CASSQTGEMKRLFF. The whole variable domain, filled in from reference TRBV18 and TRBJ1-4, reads NAGVMQNPRHLVRRRGQEARLRCSPMKGHSHVYWYRQLPEEGLKFMVYLQKENIIDESGMPKERFSAEFPKEGPSILRIQQVVRGDSAAYFCASSQTGEMKRLFFGSGTQLSVL.

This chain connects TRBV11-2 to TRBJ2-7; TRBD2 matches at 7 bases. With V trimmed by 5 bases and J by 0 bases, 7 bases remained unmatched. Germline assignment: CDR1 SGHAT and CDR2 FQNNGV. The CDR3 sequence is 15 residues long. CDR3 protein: CASSDRTGGSYEQYF. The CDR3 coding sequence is TGTGCCAGCAGCGATCGGACGGGGGGCTCCTACGAGCAGTACTTC.

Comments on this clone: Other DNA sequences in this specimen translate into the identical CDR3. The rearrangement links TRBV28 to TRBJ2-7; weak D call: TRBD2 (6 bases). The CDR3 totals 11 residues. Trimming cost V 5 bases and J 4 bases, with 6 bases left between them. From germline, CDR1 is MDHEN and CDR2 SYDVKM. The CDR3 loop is CASSGGYEQYF. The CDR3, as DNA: TGTGCCAGCAGTGGAGGGTACGAGCAGTACTTC.

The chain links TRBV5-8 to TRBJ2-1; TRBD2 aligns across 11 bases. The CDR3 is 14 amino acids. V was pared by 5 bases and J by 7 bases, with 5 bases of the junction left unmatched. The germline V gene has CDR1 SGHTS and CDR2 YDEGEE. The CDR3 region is CASRLAGGRNEQFF. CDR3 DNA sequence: TGTGCCAGCAGGTTAGCGGGGGGGAGAAATGAGCAGTTCTTC.

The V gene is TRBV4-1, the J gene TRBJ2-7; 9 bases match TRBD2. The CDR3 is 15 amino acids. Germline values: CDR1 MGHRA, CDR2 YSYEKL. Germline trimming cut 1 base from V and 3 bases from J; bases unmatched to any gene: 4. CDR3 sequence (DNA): TGCGCCAGCAGCCAAGCTAGCGGGGAACGCTACGAGCAGTACTTC. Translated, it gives CASSQASGERYEQYF.

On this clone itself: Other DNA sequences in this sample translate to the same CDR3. The CDR3 DNA reads TGTGCCATCAGTGAATCACCGGGGGGCACAGATACGCAGTATTTT. Translated: CAISESPGGTDTQYF. The gene calls are TRBV10-3 and TRBJ2-3, with D tentatively TRBD2 (6 bases). The CDR3 spans 15 residues. Germline assignment: CDR1 ENHRY and CDR2 SYGVKD. V was pared by 3 bases and J by 1 base, with 11 bases between.

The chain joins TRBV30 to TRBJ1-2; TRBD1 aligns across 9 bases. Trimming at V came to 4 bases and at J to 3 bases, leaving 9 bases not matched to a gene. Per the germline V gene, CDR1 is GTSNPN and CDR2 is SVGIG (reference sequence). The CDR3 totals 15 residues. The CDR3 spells CAWTIGDRDHYGYTF. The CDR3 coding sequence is TGTGCCTGGACCATAGGGGACAGGGACCACTATGGCTACACCTTC.

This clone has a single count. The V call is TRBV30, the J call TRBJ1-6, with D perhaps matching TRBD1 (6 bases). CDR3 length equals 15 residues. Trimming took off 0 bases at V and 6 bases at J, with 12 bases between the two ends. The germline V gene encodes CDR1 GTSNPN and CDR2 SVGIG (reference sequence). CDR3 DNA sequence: TGTGCCTGGAGTGTCAGGGCAGGGGTTAATTCACCCCTCCACTTT. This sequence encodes CAWSVRAGVNSPLHF.